The clone carrying this TCR beta chain was picked up one time. This specimen comes from a study of blood T cell repertoires in COVID-19. About the study: There were acute and convalescent COVID-19 samples, and they came from the United States, Italy and Spain. Sample material is recorded as cDNA or gDNA derived from T cells, B-cell-depleted T cells, or PBMCs.

Profiled with immunoSEQ multiplex PCR; TCRdb holds only in-frame clones, not every one. The sample lists 65,000 to 95,000 clones; approximately 90% were seen once. Losses at the gene ends were 0 bases for V and 0 bases for J; bases not matched to a gene: 5. Per the germline V gene, CDR1 is SGHKS and CDR2 is YYEKEE (reference sequence). The CDR3 extends over 18 amino acids. The TCR originated in a man aged 70-80 years with active or convalescent COVID-19. J is TRBJ1-5 and V is TRBV5-5; 11 bases line up with TRBD1. The sequenced sample was peripheral blood. CDR3 amino acids: CASSLGTGGRYSNQPQHF. Here the CDR3 DNA reads TGTGCCAGCAGCTTGGGGACAGGGGGCAGGTATAGCAATCAGCCCCAGCATTTT.